This T cell receptor beta chain was profiled in a study of Ad26.COV2.S vaccination and SARS-CoV-2 variants. Findings and limits, study-wide: Vaccine recipients showed a spike-specific TCR breadth that was higher than in placebo recipients. Participants given vaccine showed non-spike TCR breadth similar to that of placebo recipients.

From germline, CDR1 is MDHEN and CDR2 SYDVKM. CDR3 length equals 13 residues. Trimming took 11 bases from V and 7 from J, leaving 21 bases between them. Treatment defined: over 15 received Ad26.COV2.S at low or high dose, single or two shots; 5 received placebo; per-sample allocation not given. Day 63 following the first vaccine or placebo injection was when the samples were taken. Clones were read by immunoSEQ multiplex PCR, and TCRdb kept only the in-frame ones, dropping some. The sample holds hundreds of thousands of clones, 80% to 95% seen once. Note on this clone: Antigen specificity is unknown.

This sequence originates from a person aged 18 to 59 who received the Ad26.COV2.S COVID-19 vaccine or a placebo. Material: peripheral blood, obtained in a trial of Ad26.COV2.S vaccine versus placebo. This rearrangement joins TRBV28 to TRBJ2-7; TRBD1 is a possible D gene (6 bases). The CDR3 region is CAGGSVDLGEQYF. As DNA, the CDR3 is TGTGCCGGGGGCAGTGTGGATCTTGGGGAGCAGTACTTC.